Only a few counts were recorded for the clone carrying this T cell receptor beta chain. Antigen specificity is unknown. This specimen belongs to a study of beta chain features in type 1 diabetes. General study points: In all four CD4+ subsets, TCRB CDR3 length was significantly, moderately reduced in type 1 diabetes. It was not settled here whether HLA type affects TCRB rearrangement.

The sequenced template was cDNA made from the entire isolated RNA. This table comes from immunoSEQ multiplex PCR, and its TCRdb copy is limited to in-frame clones, with some not included. The sample lists about 140,000 clones; less than 9% were seen once. A single heparinised blood sample, averaging approximately 110 mL, was obtained per donor. Central memory, naive, regulatory and stem cell-like memory CD4+ cells were sorted by CD45RO/CCR7/CD25/CD127/CD95/CD27. Germline loops: CDR1 ENHRY, CDR2 SYGVKD. The junction had 9 bases not matched to a gene; V was cut back by 6 bases and J by 5 bases. The CDR3 loop spans 14 amino acids.

This clonotype originated in a young woman in good health. This sequence joins TRBV10-3 and TRBJ2-7; TRBD1 matches at 8 bases. The sample was central memory CD4+ T cells from blood. The CDR3 protein is CAIRGQGRGNEQYF. The CDR3 bases are TGTGCCATCAGAGGACAGGGCCGGGGCAACGAGCAGTACTTC.